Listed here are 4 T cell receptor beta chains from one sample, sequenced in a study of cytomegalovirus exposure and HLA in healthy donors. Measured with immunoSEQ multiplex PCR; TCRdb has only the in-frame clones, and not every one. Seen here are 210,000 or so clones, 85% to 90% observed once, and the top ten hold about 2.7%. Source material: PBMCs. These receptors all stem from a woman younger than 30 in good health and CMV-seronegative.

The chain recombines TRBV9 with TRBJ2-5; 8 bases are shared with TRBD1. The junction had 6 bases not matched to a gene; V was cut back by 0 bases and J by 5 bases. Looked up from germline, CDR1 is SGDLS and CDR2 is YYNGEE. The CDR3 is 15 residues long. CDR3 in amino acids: CASSVDGQGRETQYF. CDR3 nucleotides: TGTGCCAGCAGCGTAGACGGACAGGGTCGGGAGACCCAGTACTTC.

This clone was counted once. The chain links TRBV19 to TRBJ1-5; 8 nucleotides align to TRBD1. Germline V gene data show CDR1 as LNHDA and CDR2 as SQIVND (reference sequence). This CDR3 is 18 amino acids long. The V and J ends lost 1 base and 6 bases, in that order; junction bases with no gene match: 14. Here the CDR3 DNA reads TGTGCCAGTAGTATAGGAAAGAGGGTGACAGGACAGGGTCAGCCCCAGCATTTT. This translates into CASSIGKRVTGQGQPQHF.

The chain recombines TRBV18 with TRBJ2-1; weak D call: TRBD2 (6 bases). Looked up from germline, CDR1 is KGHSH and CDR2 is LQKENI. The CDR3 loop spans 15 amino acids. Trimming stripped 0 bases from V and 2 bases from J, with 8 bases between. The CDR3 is CASSPPSSAYNEQFF. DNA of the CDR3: TGTGCCAGCTCACCACCGTCTAGCGCCTACAATGAGCAGTTCTTC.

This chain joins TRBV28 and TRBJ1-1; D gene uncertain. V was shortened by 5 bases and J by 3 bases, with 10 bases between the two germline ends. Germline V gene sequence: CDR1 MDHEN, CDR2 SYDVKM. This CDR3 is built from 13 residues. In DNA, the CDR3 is TGTGCCAGCAGTGTACTACAAGACACTGAAGCTTTCTTT. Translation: CASSVLQDTEAFF.